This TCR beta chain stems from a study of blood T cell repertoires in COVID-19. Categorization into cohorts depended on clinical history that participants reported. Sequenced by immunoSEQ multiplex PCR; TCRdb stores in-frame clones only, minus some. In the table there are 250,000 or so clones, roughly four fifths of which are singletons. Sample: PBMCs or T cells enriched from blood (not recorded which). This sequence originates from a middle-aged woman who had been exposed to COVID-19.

Written as DNA, the CDR3 is TGCAGCGTCCTTACAGGGGCCTATAATTCACCCCTCCACTTT. It encodes CSVLTGAYNSPLHF. This chain joins TRBV29-1 and TRBJ1-6; 7 bases agree with TRBD1. The germline V gene has CDR1 SQVTM and CDR2 ANQGSEA. The CDR3 is 14 amino acids. V lost 6 bases and J lost 2; bases outside the gene matches: 4.